This T cell receptor (beta chain) was sequenced for a study of lymphopenia after photon versus proton radiotherapy. The CDR3 is made up of 12 amino acids. Trimming removed 5 bases from V and 5 bases from J; junction bases left unmatched: 1. CDR1 MNHNS and CDR2 SASEGT come from the germline V gene. The repertoire was sequenced with immunoSEQ multiplex PCR; TCRdb's copy has only in-frame clones and lacks some. The profile shows 65,000 to 85,000 clones, 80% to 95% of them singletons. Source: peripheral blood, taken from a patient treated with photon-based radiotherapy. This sequence joins TRBV6-1 and TRBJ2-7, with TRBD1 matching 9 bases. The receptor was isolated from a woman between 40 and 55 years old with cholangiocarcinoma. As DNA, the CDR3 is TGTGCCAGCAGTACAGGGGGCCACGAGCAGTACTTC. This gives the protein CASSTGGHEQYF.